This T cell receptor (beta chain) appears in the sequencing data of a study of cytomegalovirus exposure and HLA in healthy donors (dated by TCRdb to the late 2010s). As for the study more broadly: In an earlier analysis of fewer than 750 of the donors, 250 to 300 Gb of sequence data and roughly 100 million unique TCR beta sequences from roughly 180 million T cells were reported. The number of donors typed differed by locus, with roughly 629-640 for A, B, C, DRB1 and DQB1, over 500 for DQA1, approximately 580 for DPA1, and 472 for DPB1. The study aimed to test whether signatures of past pathogen exposure could be identified by cataloging public T cell receptors. Of the approximately 400 genotyped donors, approximately 83% fell in the genetic ancestry cluster associated with self-reported Caucasian donors. In a later analysis, previously published TCR beta repertoires from 670 or so donors were re-analyzed and high-resolution HLA genotyping was added so that TCR occurrence patterns could be studied. Along with the roughly 670-subject first cohort, a separate validation cohort of around 110 different subjects was used. Roughly five DR-DQ haplotypes were handled as single units for association and clustering because linkage in the cohort was strong. Alongside the repertoire data, information on donor age, sex, ethnicity and CMV serostatus was compiled. An early release covering roughly 580 HLA-typed donors comprised approximately 300 gigabases of sequencing data and roughly 86 million unique TCR sequences. Rather than drawing on any new phenotypic data, the later analysis identified candidate immune exposures from TCR beta sequences and the way those sequences occurred across donors. All discovery cohort repertoires had been generated using a single sequencing platform. In an earlier analysis of roughly 580 of the donors, high-throughput TCR beta sequencing was used to judge whether each TCR beta V gene segment behaved as functional or pseudogenic. Both class I and class II loci were covered by HLA typing, at four-digit resolution. Among some 410 genotyped donors of the cohort, an average of approximately 200,000 unique TCR beta nucleotide sequences was sequenced per donor, of which approximately 18% were non-productive. The study profiled the T cell repertoires of fewer than 850 subjects by immunosequencing and related them to cytomegalovirus serostatus. A later genetic analysis used genome-wide SNP genotypes for about 55% of the 666 donors, treating that subset as a discovery cohort. The study combined high-throughput TCR immunosequencing, statistical association of individual TCRs with disease status, and machine learning to predict cytomegalovirus infection status. Paper-wide results and their limitations: The authors suggested that the approach could potentially be generalized to other disease states and immunological phenotypes. Linkage disequilibrium might explain the correlated functional status among segregating V segments, but an unknown experimental factor could not be excluded. Because counts were too low, seventeen rarely observed V segments, including chromosome 9 orphons, were excluded from the earlier analysis of 587 of the donors. Because HLA typing was missing for some donors at each locus, association tests included only the typed subset. CMV serostatus was the only immune exposure information available for the cohort. A later analysis associated 15,000 to 20,000 TCR beta sequences with specific HLA alleles at a false discovery rate of 0.05. A further reported finding was that TCR beta sequences accurately predicted the HLA-A and HLA-B alleles for most subjects in the first cohort. Three of the identified cytomegalovirus-associated TCR beta chains were confirmed in vitro to be specific for cytomegalovirus antigens. The cohort was sequenced for TCR beta chains only, and without alpha or paired-chain data the features that could be detected were limited. The study listed 164 TCR beta chains as associated with cytomegalovirus. In a later genetic analysis, a missense DCLRE1C variant was associated with V-gene and J-gene trimming of TCR beta chains, and the association was replicated in an independent cohort. Broadly in line with IMGT annotations, most TCR beta V segments showed up in productive rearrangements about 90% or about 30% of the time in an earlier analysis of 587 of the donors. According to a later analysis, TCR association rates differed among HLA loci, with DRB1 alleles showing the most associated TCRs and HLA-C alleles showing the fewest. Presence/absence analyses assumed roughly uniform sequencing depth across donors, an assumption that may not hold. Several of the top co-occurrence clusters appeared to be linked to parvovirus B19, influenza, CMV and Epstein-Barr virus, according to a later analysis. Cytomegalovirus status was reported to be diagnosed by the classifier with high specificity and sensitivity in both the original and validation cohorts. In a later genetic analysis, fewer N-insertions in productive TCRs were reported among donors in an Asian-associated ancestry cluster than the 666-donor mean. While some public TCRs were present in many individuals, most TCR sequences turned up only very rarely across donors. Some IMGT-functional V segments, including TRBV6-2 and TRBV6-3, could not be told apart with the 87-base-pair reads, so those segments were excluded. A later analysis found that HLA-associated TCR beta chains were more clonally expanded and had lower generation probabilities than equally common non-associated chains. When HLA alleles, especially DR and DQ, strongly co-occurred, TCR associations were difficult to assign to individual alleles. The sequencing pipeline was judged likely to have produced a cluster of highly shared sequence variants as a technical artifact. A later analysis found that most CMV-associated TCR beta chains appeared HLA-restricted, with HLA associations seemingly driven largely by CMV exposure.

The method was the immunoSEQ multiplex PCR assay. A mixture of 60 forward primers for TCR Vbeta segments and 13 reverse primers for TCR Jbeta segments was used in the multiplex PCR. The CDR3 region of rearranged TCR beta genes was amplified from genomic DNA by a multiplex PCR assay. On the Illumina HiSeq System, the amplified TCR beta libraries were sequenced as 87-base-pair reads. The study's processing was this. A later analysis tallied some 79 million unique TCR beta chains across the 666 repertoires, and about 10 million of those chains were shared by two or more donors. Raw reads were error-corrected and collapsed into unique sequences by a nearest-neighbor algorithm in which closely related sequences were merged to remove PCR and sequencing errors. To assign V, D and J gene segments, CDR3 sequences were aligned to IMGT reference sequences. Each retained sequence needed at least a six-nucleotide match to both a V gene segment and a J gene segment. A rearrangement counted as productive if the CDR3 had no stop codons and remained in frame with V and J, and every other rearrangement counted as non-productive. Following IMGT convention, CDR3 was defined as the stretch from the second conserved V-encoded cysteine to the conserved J-encoded phenylalanine. The earlier analysis of approximately 590 of the donors excluded any sequence lacking an unambiguous match to a single V gene segment. An earlier analysis of a few hundred of the donors called V segments functional above 56.7% productive rearrangements and segregating when the between-donor standard deviation exceeded 5%. A statistical classification framework was developed to diagnose cytomegalovirus status using the catalog of TCR beta chain sequences. In a later analysis, TCR nucleotide sequences were compared against IMGT/GENE-DB human TR gene sequences so that V and J genes could be assigned. The TCRdist pipeline was used in a later analysis to assign CDR3 sequences and most-parsimonious VDJ recombination scenarios. In a later analysis, each TCR beta chain was defined by its CDR3 amino acid sequence together with its V-gene family, and reads lacking a unique V-gene family were excluded. To address suspected cross-contamination and a sequencing artifact, a later analysis removed under 600 highly shared, low-generation-probability nucleotide sequences. In a later analysis, a clonal expansion index for each public chain was calculated from normalized within-repertoire ranks of inferred template counts. In a later analysis, generation probabilities were computed with a VDJ recombination model fitted to out-of-frame rearrangements, and the resulting probabilities were checked against IGoR. Hypergeometric tests were used in a later analysis to score TCR-TCR, TCR-HLA and TCR-CMV co-occurrence, with a repertoire-size bias correction applied to the TCR pairs. A later analysis estimated false discovery rates by permuting HLA or CMV assignments 20 times. A later analysis grouped co-occurring TCRs with DBSCAN, adding TCRdist sequence similarity when clustering within HLA-allele-positive subsets. Repertoires with fewer than 30,000 or more than 120,000 public chains, plus five repertoires with anomalous nucleotide sharing, were excluded from co-occurrence clustering. TCRdb took this table from immuneACCESS and kept in-frame rearrangements with V and J called. Such tables lack part of the clones; where checked against another copy, unresolved V genes explain under half of the gap, and the rest is unexplained. V and J calls and clone size are given by that table; D and trimming were obtained from the DNA. This sample's table has entries for under 150,000 clones. Of the sample, roughly 2.5% falls within the top ten clones.

As regards this clone: The antigen it binds to is not known.

V loses 5 bases, J loses 4 bases, and the germline ends lie 16 bases apart. The germline V gene specifies SGHTA as CDR1 and FQGNSA as CDR2. The CDR3 holds 15 amino acids from the cysteine to the phenylalanine. The retained sequence is limited to the CDR3, 45 bases, with the frame set at the first base. The cohort comprised approximately 700 healthy bone marrow donors. Cohort members were all nominally healthy when sampled, although unrecorded immune exposures were likely present. The donor was CMV seronegative and was included in the group of approximately 350 seronegative cohort members. A peripheral blood sample was provided by each donor, and peripheral blood mononuclear cells were used for TCR beta sequencing. The Qiagen DNeasy Blood Extraction Kit was used to extract genomic DNA from the blood cell samples.

This sequence originates from a man aged 40-50 years in good health and CMV-seronegative. This receptor chain uses TRBV7-2 and TRBJ2-3; the D gene cannot be named for sure. Sequenced sample: PBMCs. The nucleotide sequence is TGTGCCAGCAGCCCCCTCCCCACATCTTCAGATACGCAGTATTTT. This sequence encodes CASSPLPTSSDTQYF.